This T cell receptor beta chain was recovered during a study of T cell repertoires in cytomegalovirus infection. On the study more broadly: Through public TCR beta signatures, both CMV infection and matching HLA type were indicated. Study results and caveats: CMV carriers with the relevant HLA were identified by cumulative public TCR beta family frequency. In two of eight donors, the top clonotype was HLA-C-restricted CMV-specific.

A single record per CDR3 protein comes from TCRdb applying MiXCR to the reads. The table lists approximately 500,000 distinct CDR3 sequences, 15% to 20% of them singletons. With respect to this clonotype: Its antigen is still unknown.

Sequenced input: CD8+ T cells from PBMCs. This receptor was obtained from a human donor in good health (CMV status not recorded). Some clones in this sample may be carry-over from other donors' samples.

This CDR3 is CASSKEPGGQETQYF. CDR3 bases: TGTGCCAGCTCAAAGGAACCGGGGGGTCAAGAGACCCAGTACTTC. The V gene is TRBV18, the J gene TRBJ2-5, with 7 bases lining up with TRBD2. In germline, CDR1 is KGHSH, CDR2 LQKENI. Unmatched junction bases numbered 8, after V lost 5 bases and J lost 2 bases. The CDR3 covers 15 residues.